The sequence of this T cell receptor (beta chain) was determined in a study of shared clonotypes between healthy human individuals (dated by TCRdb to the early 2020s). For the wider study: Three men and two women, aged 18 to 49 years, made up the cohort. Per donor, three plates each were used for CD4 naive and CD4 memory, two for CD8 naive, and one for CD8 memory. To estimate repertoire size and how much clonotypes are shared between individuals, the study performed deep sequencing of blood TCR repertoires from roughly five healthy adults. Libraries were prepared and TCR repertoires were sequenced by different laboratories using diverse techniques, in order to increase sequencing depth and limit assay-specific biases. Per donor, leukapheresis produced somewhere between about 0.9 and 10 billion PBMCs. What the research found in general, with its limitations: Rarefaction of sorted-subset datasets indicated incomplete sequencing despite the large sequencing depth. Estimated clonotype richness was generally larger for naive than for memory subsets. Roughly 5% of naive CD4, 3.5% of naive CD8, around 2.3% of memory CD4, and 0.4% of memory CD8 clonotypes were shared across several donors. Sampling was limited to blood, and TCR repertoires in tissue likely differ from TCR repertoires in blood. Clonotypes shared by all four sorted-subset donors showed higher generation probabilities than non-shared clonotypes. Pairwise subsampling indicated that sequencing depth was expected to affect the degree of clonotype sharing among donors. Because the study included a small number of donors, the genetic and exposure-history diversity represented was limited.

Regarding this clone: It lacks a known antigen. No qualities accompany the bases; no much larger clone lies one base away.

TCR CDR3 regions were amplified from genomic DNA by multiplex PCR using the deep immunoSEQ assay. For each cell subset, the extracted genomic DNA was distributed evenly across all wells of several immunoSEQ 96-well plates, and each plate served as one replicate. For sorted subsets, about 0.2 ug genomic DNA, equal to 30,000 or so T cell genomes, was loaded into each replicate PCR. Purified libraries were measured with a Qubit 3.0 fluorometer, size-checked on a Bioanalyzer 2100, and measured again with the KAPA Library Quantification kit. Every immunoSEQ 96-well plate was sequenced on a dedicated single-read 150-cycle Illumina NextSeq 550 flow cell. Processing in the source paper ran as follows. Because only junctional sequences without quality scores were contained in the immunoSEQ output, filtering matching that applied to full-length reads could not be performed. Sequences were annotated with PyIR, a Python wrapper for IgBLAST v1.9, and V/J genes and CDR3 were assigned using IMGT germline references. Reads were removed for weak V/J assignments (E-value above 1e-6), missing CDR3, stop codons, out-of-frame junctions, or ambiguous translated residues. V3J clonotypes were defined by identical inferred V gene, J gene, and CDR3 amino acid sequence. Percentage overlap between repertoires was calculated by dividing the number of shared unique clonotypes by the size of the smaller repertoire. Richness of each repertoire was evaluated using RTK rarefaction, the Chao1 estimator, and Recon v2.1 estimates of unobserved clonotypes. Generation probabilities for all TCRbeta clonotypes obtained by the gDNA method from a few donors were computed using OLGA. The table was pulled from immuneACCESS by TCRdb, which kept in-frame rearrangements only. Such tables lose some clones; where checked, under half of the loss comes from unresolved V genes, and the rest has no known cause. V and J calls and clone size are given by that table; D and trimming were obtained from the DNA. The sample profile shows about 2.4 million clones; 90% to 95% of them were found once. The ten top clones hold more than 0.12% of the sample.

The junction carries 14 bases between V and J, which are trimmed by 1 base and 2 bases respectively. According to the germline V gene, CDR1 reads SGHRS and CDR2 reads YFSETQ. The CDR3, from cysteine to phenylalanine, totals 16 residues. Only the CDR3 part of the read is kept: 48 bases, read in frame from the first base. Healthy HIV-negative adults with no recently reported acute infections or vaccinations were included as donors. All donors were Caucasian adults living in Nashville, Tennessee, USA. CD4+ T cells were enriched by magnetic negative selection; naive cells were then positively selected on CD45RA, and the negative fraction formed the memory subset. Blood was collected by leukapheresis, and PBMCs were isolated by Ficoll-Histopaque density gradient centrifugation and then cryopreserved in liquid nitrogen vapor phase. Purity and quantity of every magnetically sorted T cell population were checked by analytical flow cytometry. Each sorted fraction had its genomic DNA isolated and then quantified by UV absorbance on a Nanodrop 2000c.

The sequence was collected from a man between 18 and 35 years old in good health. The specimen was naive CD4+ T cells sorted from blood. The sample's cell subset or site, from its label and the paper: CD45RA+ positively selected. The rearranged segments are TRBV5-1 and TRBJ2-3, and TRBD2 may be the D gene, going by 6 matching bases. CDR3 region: CASSLLDSGLTDTQYF. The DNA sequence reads TGCGCCAGCAGCTTGTTAGATAGCGGCCTCACAGATACGCAGTATTTT. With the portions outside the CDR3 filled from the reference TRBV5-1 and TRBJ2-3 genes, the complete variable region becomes KAGVTQTPRYLIKTRGQQVTLSCSPISGHRSVSWYQQTPGQGLQFLFEYFSETQRNKGNFPGRFSGRQFSNSRSEMNVSTLELGDSALYLCASSLLDSGLTDTQYFGPGTRLTVL.